Detailed here is one T cell receptor beta chain. CDR3 length equals 13 residues. Trimming left V 6 bases short and J 0 bases short, with 12 bases between. The germline V gene encodes CDR1 SQVTM and CDR2 ANQGSEA. The sample originates from a study of T cell responses to AZD1222 COVID-19 vaccine. Using immunoSEQ multiplex PCR, the repertoire was profiled, and TCRdb retains in-frame clones only, with some absent. The sample lists 100,000 to 150,000 clones, roughly nine tenths occurring once. This receptor was taken from an adult in good health. This sample comprised peripheral blood, obtained on day 0 of AZD1222 vaccination. The rearrangement joins TRBV29-1 to TRBJ2-7; D is perhaps TRBD1 (7 bases). The DNA of the CDR3 is TGCAGCGTGCGGGGACAGTTCTCCTACGAGCAGTACTTC. It yields the protein CSVRGQFSYEQYF.